The rows below give T cell receptor beta chains drawn from one sample of a study of early stage breast cancer tumors. Assay used: immunoSEQ multiplex PCR; TCRdb lists only in-frame clones, some missing. The repertoire holds around 53,000 clones, with 75% to 95% as singletons. Input material: blood. The origin of the receptors is a person between 65 and 80 years old with breast cancer. Each CDR3 is given with its conserved first and last residue. The order of the fields is J gene, V gene, D gene, clone size, CDR3 protein, CDR3 DNA. D genes are given only for firm matches. Clone size is shown for a subset of rows, as once, few, many or a class of expanded clone.

J gene: TRBJ2-1; V gene: TRBV27; D gene: TRBD1; clone size: NA; CDR3 protein: CASRGQGAYNEQFF; CDR3 DNA: TGTGCCAGCAGAGGACAGGGGGCCTACAATGAGCAGTTCTTC
J gene: TRBJ2-7; V gene: TRBV5-4; D gene: TRBD2; clone size: NA; CDR3 protein: CASSATSGSSYEQYF; CDR3 DNA: TGTGCCAGCAGCGCCACTAGCGGGAGCTCCTACGAGCAGTACTTC
J gene: TRBJ2-5; V gene: TRBV6-4; D gene: TRBD2; clone size: NA; CDR3 protein: CASSIRLAVGETQYF; CDR3 DNA: TGTGCCAGCAGTATACGACTAGCGGTAGGAGAGACCCAGTACTTC
J gene: TRBJ2-2; V gene: TRBV29-1; D gene: TRBD1; clone size: NA; CDR3 protein: CSVDRGSNTGELFF; CDR3 DNA: TGCAGCGTAGACAGGGGTTCGAACACCGGGGAGCTGTTTTTT
J gene: TRBJ2-7; V gene: TRBV10-2; D gene: TRBD1; clone size: NA; CDR3 protein: CAIAGTGVSGQYF; CDR3 DNA: TGCGCCATCGCCGGGACAGGGGTATCGGGGCAGTACTTC
J gene: TRBJ2-2; V gene: TRBV7-9; D gene: TRBD1; clone size: NA; CDR3 protein: CASSPLPGTANTGELFF; CDR3 DNA: TGTGCCAGCAGCCCCCTCCCCGGGACAGCGAACACCGGGGAGCTGTTTTTT
J gene: TRBJ2-2; V gene: TRBV19; D gene: NA; clone size: NA; CDR3 protein: CASRPQGIRTGELFF; CDR3 DNA: TGTGCCAGTAGACCTCAGGGGATCCGTACCGGGGAGCTGTTTTTT
J gene: TRBJ1-2; V gene: TRBV10-3; D gene: NA; clone size: NA; CDR3 protein: CAISERAAGGGYTF; CDR3 DNA: TGTGCCATCAGTGAGAGGGCAGCTGGGGGCGGCTACACCTTC
J gene: TRBJ1-2; V gene: TRBV7-2; D gene: NA; clone size: NA; CDR3 protein: CASSLVGQLNYGYTF; CDR3 DNA: TGTGCCAGCAGCTTAGTAGGACAGCTTAACTATGGCTACACCTTC
J gene: TRBJ1-1; V gene: TRBV5-6; D gene: NA; clone size: NA; CDR3 protein: CASSLGGRGSNTEAFF; CDR3 DNA: TGTGCCAGCAGCCTGGGGGGGAGGGGCTCGAACACTGAAGCTTTCTTT
J gene: TRBJ2-2; V gene: TRBV4-2; D gene: TRBD2; clone size: few; CDR3 protein: CASSHSLASGELFF; CDR3 DNA: TGTGCCAGCAGCCATTCACTAGCGAGCGGGGAGCTGTTTTTT
J gene: TRBJ1-6; V gene: TRBV27; D gene: TRBD1; clone size: NA; CDR3 protein: CASSPLGQGFNSPLHF; CDR3 DNA: TGTGCCAGCAGCCCTCTCGGACAGGGGTTTAATTCACCCCTCCACTTT
J gene: TRBJ2-7; V gene: TRBV19; D gene: TRBD1; clone size: NA; CDR3 protein: CASSPRQGVGEQYF; CDR3 DNA: TGTGCCAGTAGTCCTCGACAGGGGGTCGGCGAGCAGTACTTC
J gene: TRBJ2-7; V gene: TRBV5-1; D gene: TRBD1; clone size: NA; CDR3 protein: CASSWRQGASNSYEQYF; CDR3 DNA: TGCGCCAGCAGCTGGAGACAGGGGGCGTCAAACTCCTACGAGCAGTACTTC
J gene: TRBJ2-7; V gene: TRBV4-1; D gene: TRBD2; clone size: NA; CDR3 protein: CASSQAAGAGYEQYF; CDR3 DNA: TGCGCCAGCAGCCAAGCAGCGGGAGCGGGCTACGAGCAGTACTTC
J gene: TRBJ2-7; V gene: TRBV6-6; D gene: TRBD1; clone size: NA; CDR3 protein: CASSPISGTVYEQYF; CDR3 DNA: TGTGCCAGCAGCCCTATTTCCGGGACAGTTTACGAGCAGTACTTC
J gene: TRBJ2-5; V gene: TRBV7-2; D gene: TRBD2; clone size: NA; CDR3 protein: CASSLTLGAGGETQYF; CDR3 DNA: TGTGCCAGCAGCCTCACCCTTGGAGCGGGGGGTGAGACCCAGTACTTC
J gene: TRBJ2-5; V gene: TRBV5-1; D gene: TRBD2; clone size: NA; CDR3 protein: CASSLSGTSRETQYF; CDR3 DNA: TGCGCCAGCAGCTTATCCGGGACTAGCAGGGAGACCCAGTACTTC
J gene: TRBJ2-3; V gene: TRBV5-1; D gene: NA; clone size: once; CDR3 protein: CASSLSLTAVGTQYF; CDR3 DNA: TGCGCCAGCAGCTTGTCCCTGACTGCCGTAGGTACGCAGTATTTT
J gene: TRBJ2-1; V gene: TRBV4-1; D gene: NA; clone size: NA; CDR3 protein: CASSQDYRFSGSYNEQFF; CDR3 DNA: TGCGCCAGCAGCCAAGACTACCGGTTTAGCGGCTCCTACAATGAGCAGTTCTTC
J gene: TRBJ2-7; V gene: TRBV11-2; D gene: TRBD1; clone size: few; CDR3 protein: CASSPGTDYEQYF; CDR3 DNA: TGTGCCAGCAGCCCCGGGACAGACTACGAGCAGTACTTC
J gene: TRBJ2-7; V gene: TRBV23-1; D gene: TRBD1; clone size: once; CDR3 protein: CASSQSPGQGSHPNREQYF; CDR3 DNA: TGCGCCAGCAGTCAATCGCCGGGACAGGGGTCTCACCCTAATCGGGAGCAGTACTTC
J gene: TRBJ1-5; V gene: TRBV2; D gene: TRBD1; clone size: NA; CDR3 protein: CASRPRTGDGQPQHF; CDR3 DNA: TGTGCCAGCAGACCTCGGACAGGGGATGGCCAGCCCCAGCATTTT
J gene: TRBJ2-3; V gene: TRBV19; D gene: NA; clone size: NA; CDR3 protein: CASSPLAGLDTQYF; CDR3 DNA: TGTGCCAGTAGTCCTCTTGCAGGTTTAGATACGCAGTATTTT
J gene: TRBJ2-2; V gene: TRBV19; D gene: NA; clone size: NA; CDR3 protein: CASSVLRGRAGELFF; CDR3 DNA: TGTGCCAGTAGTGTTCTGCGGGGTCGGGCCGGGGAGCTGTTTTTT